This T cell receptor (beta chain) was observed in a study of persistence of HIV-infected CD4 T cells. Study-wide context: Donors were ART-treated; their CMV- and Gag-responding CD4+ T cells were isolated. A median of about eight years of suppressive ART preceded sampling.

The stimulus was lysate of CMV-infected fibroblasts, about 11 ug/mL. Memory cells lacking CD40L and CD69 with high CD45RO were sorted. This clone was counted a single time. What it binds is not known. The libraries were made with immunoSEQ version 4 in survey mode. The protocol was immunoSEQ multiplex PCR, while the TCRdb copy is restricted to in-frame clones and leaves out a portion. The sample yields 30,000 to 45,000 clones, approximately 80% seen once. This sample comprised CD4+ T cells sorted from PBMCs after roughly 17-hour stimulation, obtained from a patient who received antiretroviral therapy. The clonotype was recovered from an adult man with HIV who was CMV-seropositive.

Here the CDR3 reads CAISESSSTGSNQPQHF. The CDR3 region has the DNA TGTGCCATCAGTGAGTCGTCCTCAACAGGTAGCAATCAGCCCCAGCATTTT. This chain links TRBV10-3 with TRBJ1-5, with D possibly being TRBD1 (5 bases). Trimming took off 0 bases at V and 0 bases at J, with 12 bases between the two ends. The CDR3 sequence is 17 residues long. The germline V gene has CDR1 ENHRY and CDR2 SYGVKD.